This TCR beta chain was profiled in a study of human T cells and chemical hapten exposure. TCRdb itself ran the RACE reads through MiXCR, one entry per CDR3 protein. The sample includes 180,000 or so distinct CDR3 sequences, more than 20% of them seen just once. This clonotype was seen more than once but under ten times. Regarding time point: patch test 1, 2 weeks after DPC sensitization. As to treatment: therapeutic diphenylcyclopropenone sensitization with weekly scalp DPC. The CDR3 is 16 residues long. Germline lookup yields CDR1 MNHNY and CDR2 SVGAGI (reference sequence). V was pared by 4 bases and J by 7 bases, with 20 bases between.

J is TRBJ2-1 and V is TRBV6-6; D might be TRBD2 (6 bases). The sequence was obtained from a woman aged 45-60 years with alopecia areata. Some clones in this sample may be carry-over from other donors' samples. Sequenced material: whole blood, taken in connection with sensitization to the hapten diphenylcyclopropenone (DPC). The chain's CDR3 is CASSLASVKDLNEQFF. The CDR3 coding sequence is TGTGCCAGCAGTTTGGCTAGCGTAAAGGACTTAAATGAGCAGTTCTTC.